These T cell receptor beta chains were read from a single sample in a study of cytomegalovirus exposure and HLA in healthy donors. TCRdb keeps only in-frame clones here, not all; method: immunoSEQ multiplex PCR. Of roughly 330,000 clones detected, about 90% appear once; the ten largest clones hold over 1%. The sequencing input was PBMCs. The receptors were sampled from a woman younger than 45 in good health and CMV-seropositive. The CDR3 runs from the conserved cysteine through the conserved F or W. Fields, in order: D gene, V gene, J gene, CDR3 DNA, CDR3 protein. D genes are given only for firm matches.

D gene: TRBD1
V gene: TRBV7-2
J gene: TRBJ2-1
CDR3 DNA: TGTGCCAGCAGCTCGGACAGGGCCTCCTACAATGAGCAGTTCTTC
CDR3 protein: CASSSDRASYNEQFF

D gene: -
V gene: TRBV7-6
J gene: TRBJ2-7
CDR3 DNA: TGTGCCAGCAGTCGGACTGGAGCTTACGAGCAGTACTTC
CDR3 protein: CASSRTGAYEQYF

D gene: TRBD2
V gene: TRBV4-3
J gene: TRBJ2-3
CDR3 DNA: TGCGCCAGCAGCCAAGATCAGGGACTAGCGGGGAACACAGATACGCAGTATTTT
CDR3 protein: CASSQDQGLAGNTDTQYF

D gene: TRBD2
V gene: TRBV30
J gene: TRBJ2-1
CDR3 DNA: TGTGCCTGGAGTCGGGGCGGGAGGTCTAATAATGAGCAGTTCTTC
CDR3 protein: CAWSRGGRSNNEQFF

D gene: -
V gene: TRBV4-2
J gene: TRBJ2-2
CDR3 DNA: TGTGCCAGCAGCCAACATCCAGGGTCGGGGCTGAACACCGGGGAGCTGTTTTTT
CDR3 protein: CASSQHPGSGLNTGELFF

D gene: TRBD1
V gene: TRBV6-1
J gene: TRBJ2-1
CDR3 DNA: TGTGCCAGCAGCTTTATTACAGGGGGCTGGGAGCAGTTCTTC
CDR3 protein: CASSFITGGWEQFF

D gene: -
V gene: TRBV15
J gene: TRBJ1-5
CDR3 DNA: TGTGCCACCTCTCCTCGCGGACAGTTATTTAGCAATCAGCCCCAGCATTTT
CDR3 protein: CATSPRGQLFSNQPQHF

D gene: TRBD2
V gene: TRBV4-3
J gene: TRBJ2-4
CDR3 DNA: TGCGCCAGCAGTAAAGGGACTAGCGGGGGGGCCAAAACCAAAAACATTCAGTACTTC
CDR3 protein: CASSKGTSGGAKTKNIQYF

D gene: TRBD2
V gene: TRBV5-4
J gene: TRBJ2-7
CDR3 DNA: TGTGCCAGCAGCTTGAGTAGCGGGGGGCTCTACGAGCAGTACTTC
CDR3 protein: CASSLSSGGLYEQYF

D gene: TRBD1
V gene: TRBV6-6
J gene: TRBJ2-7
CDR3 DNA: TGTGCCAGCAGTTACTCAGACAGGGGAAACTACGAGCAGTACTTC
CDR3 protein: CASSYSDRGNYEQYF